This record concerns one T cell receptor beta chain sequence. The sample originates from a study of blood T cell repertoires in COVID-19. Here immunoSEQ multiplex PCR was the method, and the copy in TCRdb shows in-frame clones only, minus some. The sample yields 50,000 to 75,000 clones, approximately 80% seen once. Per germline, CDR1 KGHSH and CDR2 LQKENI. V was trimmed by 2 bases and J by 4 bases, leaving 11 bases between them. The length of the CDR3 is 14 residues. The TCR was taken from an elderly man with active or convalescent COVID-19. Sequencing was done on a sample of peripheral blood. The rearrangement joins TRBV18 to TRBJ1-1; the D gene is possibly TRBD1 (6 bases). The CDR3 here is CASSPGQSSTEAFF. The DNA for the CDR3 is TGTGCCAGCTCACCAGGACAGTCGAGCACTGAAGCTTTCTTT.